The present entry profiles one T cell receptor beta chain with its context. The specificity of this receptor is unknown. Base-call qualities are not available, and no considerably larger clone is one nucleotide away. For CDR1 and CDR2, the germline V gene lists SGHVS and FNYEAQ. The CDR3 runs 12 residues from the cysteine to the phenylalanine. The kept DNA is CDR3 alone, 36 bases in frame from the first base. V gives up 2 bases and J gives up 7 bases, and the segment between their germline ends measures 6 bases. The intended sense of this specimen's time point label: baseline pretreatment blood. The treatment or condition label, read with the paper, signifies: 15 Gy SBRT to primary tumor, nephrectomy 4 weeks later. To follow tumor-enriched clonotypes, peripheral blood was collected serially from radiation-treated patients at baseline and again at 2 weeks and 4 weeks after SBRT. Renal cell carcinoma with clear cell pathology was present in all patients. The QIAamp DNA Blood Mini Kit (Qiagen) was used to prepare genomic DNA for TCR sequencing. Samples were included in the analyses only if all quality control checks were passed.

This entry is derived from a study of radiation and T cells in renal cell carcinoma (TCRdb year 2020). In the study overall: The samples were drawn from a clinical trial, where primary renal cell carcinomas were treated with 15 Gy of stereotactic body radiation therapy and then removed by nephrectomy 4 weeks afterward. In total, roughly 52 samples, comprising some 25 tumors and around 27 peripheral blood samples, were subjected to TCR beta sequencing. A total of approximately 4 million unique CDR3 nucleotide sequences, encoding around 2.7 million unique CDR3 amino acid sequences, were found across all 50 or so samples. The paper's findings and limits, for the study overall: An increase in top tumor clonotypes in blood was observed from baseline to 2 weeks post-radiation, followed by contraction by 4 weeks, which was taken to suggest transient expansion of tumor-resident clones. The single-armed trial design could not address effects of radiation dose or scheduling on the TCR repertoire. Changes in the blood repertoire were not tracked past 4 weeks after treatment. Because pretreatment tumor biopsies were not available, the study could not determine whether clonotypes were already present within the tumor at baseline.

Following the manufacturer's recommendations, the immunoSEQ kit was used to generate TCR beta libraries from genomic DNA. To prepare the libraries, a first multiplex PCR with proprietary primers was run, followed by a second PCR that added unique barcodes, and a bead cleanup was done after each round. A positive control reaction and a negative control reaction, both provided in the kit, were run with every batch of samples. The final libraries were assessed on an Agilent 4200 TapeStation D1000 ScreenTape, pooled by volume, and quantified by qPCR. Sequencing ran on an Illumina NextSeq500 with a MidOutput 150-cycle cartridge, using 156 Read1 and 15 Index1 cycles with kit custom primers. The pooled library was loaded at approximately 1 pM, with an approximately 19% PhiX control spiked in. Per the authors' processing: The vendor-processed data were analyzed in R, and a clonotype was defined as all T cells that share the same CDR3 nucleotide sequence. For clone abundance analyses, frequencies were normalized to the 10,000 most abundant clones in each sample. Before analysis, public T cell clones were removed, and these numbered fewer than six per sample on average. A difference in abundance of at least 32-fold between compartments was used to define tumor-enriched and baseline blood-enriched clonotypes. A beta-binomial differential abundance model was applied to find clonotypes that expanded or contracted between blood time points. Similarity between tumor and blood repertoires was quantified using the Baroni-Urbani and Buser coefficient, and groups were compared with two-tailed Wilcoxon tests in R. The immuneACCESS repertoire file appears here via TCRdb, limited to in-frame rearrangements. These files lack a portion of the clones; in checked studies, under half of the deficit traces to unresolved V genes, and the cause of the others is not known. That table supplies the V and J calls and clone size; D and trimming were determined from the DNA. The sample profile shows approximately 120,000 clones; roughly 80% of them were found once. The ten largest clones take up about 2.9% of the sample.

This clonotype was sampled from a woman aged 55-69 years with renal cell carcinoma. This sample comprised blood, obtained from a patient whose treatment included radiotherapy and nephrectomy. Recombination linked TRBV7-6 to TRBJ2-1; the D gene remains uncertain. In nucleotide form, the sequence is TGTGCCAGCAGCTTAATTAGAAATGAGCAGTTCTTC. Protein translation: CASSLIRNEQFF.